Listed here are 18 T cell receptor beta chains from one sample, sequenced in a study of T cells in Graves' hyperthyroidism and ophthalmopathy. Amplification of TCR beta CDR3 regions was performed using RNA transcripts as template. When the TCR CDR3 underwent first-round RT-PCR, the HTBI primer set was used. TCRdb itself ran the multiplex PCR reads through MiXCR, one entry per CDR3 protein. Of more than 300,000 distinct CDR3 sequences listed, approximately 17% are singletons. Sequenced: blood. The receptor set was obtained from a woman aged 25 to 45 with Graves' hyperthyroidism that later progressed to Graves' ophthalmopathy.

Details on this clonotype: This may be a read error, as it is one base from a much larger clone. CDR3 coding DNA: TGCGCCAGCAGCCATGGACTAGCGGGGCGTTACGACCAGTACTTC. It specifies CASSHGLAGRYDQYF. V is TRBV5-1 and J is TRBJ2-7, with 12 bases lining up with TRBD2. CDR1 and CDR2 from the germline V gene are SGHRS and YFSETQ. The CDR3 spans 15 residues.

This chain joins TRBV2 and TRBJ2-3; 10 bases are shared with TRBD1. V trimming: 4 bases; J trimming: 13 bases; junction bases outside the gene matches: 5. CDR3 size: 12 residues. Germline lookup yields CDR1 SNHLY and CDR2 FYNNEI. The CDR3 bases are TGTGCCAGCAGTGTTTGGGGACAGGGGAAGTATTTT. This gives the protein CASSVWGQGKYF. The variable domain in full, completed from reference TRBV2 and TRBJ2-3, reads EPEVTQTPSHQVTQMGQEVILRCVPISNHLYFYWYRQILGQKVEFLVSFYNNEISEKSEIFDDQFSVERPDGSNFTLKIRSTKLEDSAMYFCASSVWGQGKYFGPGTRLTVL.

This sequence joins TRBV5-1 and TRBJ2-2, with D possibly TRBD1 on 6 matching bases. This CDR3 comprises 15 residues. Trimming removed 4 bases from V and 5 bases from J, with 15 bases in between. In germline, CDR1 is SGHRS, CDR2 YFSETQ. The CDR3: CASSLRGSRTGELFF. DNA of the CDR3: TGCGCCAGCAGCCTAAGGGGGTCTCGGACCGGGGAGCTGTTTTTT.

This clonotype was found many times. The J gene is TRBJ2-5, the V gene TRBV12-3 or TRBV12-4; D is undetermined. The CDR3 contains 13 residues. The V and J ends lost 3 bases and 3 bases respectively, with 8 bases between them. CDR3: CASSFLAEETQYF. In DNA form, the CDR3 reads TGTGCCAGCAGTTTCCTCGCGGAAGAGACCCAGTACTTC.

As concerns this clonotype: Just one base apart from a much larger clone, this may be a read error. The V call is TRBV20-1, the J call TRBJ2-1, with 9 bases fitting TRBD1. This CDR3 contains 14 residues. Germline-derived CDR1 and CDR2 are DFQATT and SNEGSKA (reference sequence). The CDR3 loop is CSARPTGGNNEQSF. The CDR3 DNA reads as TGCAGTGCTAGACCTACAGGGGGCAACAATGAGCAGTCCTTC.

This clonotype has just a few counts. The chain carries TRBV9 and TRBJ1-2; D is perhaps TRBD1 (5 bases). V was pared by 6 bases and J by 1 base, with 13 bases between. The CDR3 covers 14 residues. Germline V gives CDR1 SGDLS, CDR2 YYNGEE. CDR3 nucleotides: TGTGCCAGCAATGGGGACCTTGGTAACTATGGCTACACCTTC. Protein: CASNGDLGNYGYTF.

The table lists this clonotype with many counts. The rearrangement links TRBV18 to TRBJ1-3; TRBD1 aligns across 8 bases. This CDR3 contains 14 residues. CDR1 is KGHSH, CDR2 LQKENI, per germline. The ends lost 3 bases at V and 4 bases at J; junction bases unmatched: 2. The CDR3 loop reads CASSPTGDGNTIYF. The CDR3 DNA follows: TGTGCCAGCTCACCGACAGGGGACGGAAACACCATATATTTT.

This clonotype was detected only a few times. The chain employs TRBV25-1 and TRBJ2-1; TRBD2 matches 7 bases. Losses at the gene ends were 4 bases for V and 4 bases for J; bases not matched to a gene: 4. The CDR3 length is 14 residues. Germline V lookup: CDR1 MGHDK, CDR2 SYGVNS. CDR3 residues: CASSASGGYNEQFF. The CDR3 coding sequence is TGTGCCAGCAGTGCCTCCGGGGGGTACAATGAGCAGTTCTTC.

This clonotype was seen only a few times. The rearrangement joins TRBV3-1 to TRBJ2-1; D possibly uses TRBD1 or TRBD2 (5 bases each). V was pared by 0 bases and J by 13 bases, with 13 bases between. The germline V gene has CDR1 LGHDT and CDR2 YNNKEL (reference sequence). This CDR3 comprises 13 residues. CDR3 nucleotides: TGTGCCAGCAGCCAAGATGTATGGGACGGCCAGTTCTTC. Residues: CASSQDVWDGQFF.

This clonotype was picked up a small number of times. The CDR3 DNA is TGCGCCAGCAGCCTTCGACAGCCATCCCACCCCAACAATGAGCAGTTCTTC. Its translation: CASSLRQPSHPNNEQFF. This chain uses TRBV5-1 with TRBJ2-1, with D perhaps TRBD1 (5 bases). This CDR3 contains 17 residues. V lost 4 bases, J lost 5 bases, and 22 bases lay in between. CDR1 is SGHRS and CDR2 is YFSETQ in the germline V gene. Filled out from reference TRBV5-1 and TRBJ2-1, the complete variable domain reads KAGVTQTPRYLIKTRGQQVTLSCSPISGHRSVSWYQQTPGQGLQFLFEYFSETQRNKGNFPGRFSGRQFSNSRSEMNVSTLELGDSALYLCASSLRQPSHPNNEQFFGPGTRLTVL.

The V and J genes are TRBV30 and TRBJ1-6; D uncertain. V dropped 1 base and J dropped 7 bases, with 14 bases sitting between them. The CDR3 runs to 15 residues. The germline V gene has CDR1 GTSNPN and CDR2 SVGIG (reference sequence). CDR3 coding DNA: TGTGCCTGGAGTGCTGCTCTCACCCAAAATTCACCCCTCCACTTT. Protein sequence: CAWSAALTQNSPLHF.

This clonotype occurred many times. The gene calls are TRBV20-1 and TRBJ2-7; D call uncertain. Trimming left V 3 bases short and J 0 bases short, with 9 bases between. Germline assignment: CDR1 DFQATT and CDR2 SNEGSKA (reference sequence). The CDR3 runs 13 residues. CDR3 sequence reads: CSARLSSSYEQYF. The CDR3 DNA sequence: TGCAGTGCTAGGTTAAGTAGCTCCTACGAGCAGTACTTC.

This chain uses TRBV4-1 with TRBJ1-4; D ambiguous. The germline V gene has CDR1 MGHRA and CDR2 YSYEKL. This CDR3 contains 17 residues. V was pared by 1 base and J by 0 bases, with 12 bases between. The CDR3 here is CASSQGRTDATNEKLFF. CDR3 in DNA: TGCGCCAGCAGCCAAGGTCGAACAGATGCAACTAATGAAAAACTGTTTTTT.

This clonotype has ten or more counts. The chain is built from TRBV29-1 and TRBJ1-4; the D gene is possibly TRBD1 (5 bases). Germline CDR1 and CDR2: SQVTM and ANQGSEA. V was trimmed by 7 bases and J by 4 bases, leaving 13 bases between them. The CDR3 is made up of 13 amino acids. As DNA, the CDR3 is TGCAGCGCGCGGGGCGGGCTTAATGAAAAACTGTTTTTT. It specifies CSARGGLNEKLFF.

For this clonotype: A much larger clone differs by one base, so this may be a read error. V gene TRBV10-3 combines with J gene TRBJ2-7; D is possibly TRBD1 (6 bases). The CDR3 covers 17 residues. The germline gives CDR1 ENHRY, CDR2 SYGVKD. The V end lost 4 bases, the J end lost 3 bases, and 22 bases lay between the germline ends. The CDR3 nucleotides are TGTGCCATCAGTGGGTCTAGGGGTCAGGACAGCTACTACGAGCAGTACTTC. Translated, it gives CAISGSRGQDSYYEQYF.

This chain connects TRBV4-1 to TRBJ2-3; 10 bases align to TRBD1. Germline V CDR1 and CDR2: MGHRA, YSYEKL. This CDR3 has 18 residues. J gave up 4 bases and V 4 bases, and 14 bases lay outside the gene matches. CDR3 bases: TGCGCCAGCAGCCCCCAGGGGACAGGGGTTTTTGGGGCAGATACGCAGTATTTT. Translated, it gives CASSPQGTGVFGADTQYF.

This clonotype was observed many times. V usage is TRBV2 and J usage is TRBJ2-5; no firm D call. V was shortened by 4 bases and J by 2 bases, with 5 bases between the two germline ends. The CDR3 consists of 12 residues. Germline values: CDR1 SNHLY, CDR2 FYNNEI. CDR3 nucleotides: TGTGCCAGCAGTGTAACTCAAGAGACCCAGTACTTC. Protein sequence: CASSVTQETQYF.

This clonotype was counted ten times or more. CDR3 nucleotides: TGTGCCTGGAGTAGCCTAGCGAGCACAGATACGCAGTATTTT. This encodes CAWSSLASTDTQYF. The V gene is TRBV30, the J gene TRBJ2-3; the D gene is possibly TRBD2 (6 bases). Trimming shortened V by 2 bases and J by 0 bases, and 9 bases separated the two germline ends. CDR1 GTSNPN and CDR2 SVGIG come from the germline V gene (reference sequence). The CDR3 has 14 amino acids.